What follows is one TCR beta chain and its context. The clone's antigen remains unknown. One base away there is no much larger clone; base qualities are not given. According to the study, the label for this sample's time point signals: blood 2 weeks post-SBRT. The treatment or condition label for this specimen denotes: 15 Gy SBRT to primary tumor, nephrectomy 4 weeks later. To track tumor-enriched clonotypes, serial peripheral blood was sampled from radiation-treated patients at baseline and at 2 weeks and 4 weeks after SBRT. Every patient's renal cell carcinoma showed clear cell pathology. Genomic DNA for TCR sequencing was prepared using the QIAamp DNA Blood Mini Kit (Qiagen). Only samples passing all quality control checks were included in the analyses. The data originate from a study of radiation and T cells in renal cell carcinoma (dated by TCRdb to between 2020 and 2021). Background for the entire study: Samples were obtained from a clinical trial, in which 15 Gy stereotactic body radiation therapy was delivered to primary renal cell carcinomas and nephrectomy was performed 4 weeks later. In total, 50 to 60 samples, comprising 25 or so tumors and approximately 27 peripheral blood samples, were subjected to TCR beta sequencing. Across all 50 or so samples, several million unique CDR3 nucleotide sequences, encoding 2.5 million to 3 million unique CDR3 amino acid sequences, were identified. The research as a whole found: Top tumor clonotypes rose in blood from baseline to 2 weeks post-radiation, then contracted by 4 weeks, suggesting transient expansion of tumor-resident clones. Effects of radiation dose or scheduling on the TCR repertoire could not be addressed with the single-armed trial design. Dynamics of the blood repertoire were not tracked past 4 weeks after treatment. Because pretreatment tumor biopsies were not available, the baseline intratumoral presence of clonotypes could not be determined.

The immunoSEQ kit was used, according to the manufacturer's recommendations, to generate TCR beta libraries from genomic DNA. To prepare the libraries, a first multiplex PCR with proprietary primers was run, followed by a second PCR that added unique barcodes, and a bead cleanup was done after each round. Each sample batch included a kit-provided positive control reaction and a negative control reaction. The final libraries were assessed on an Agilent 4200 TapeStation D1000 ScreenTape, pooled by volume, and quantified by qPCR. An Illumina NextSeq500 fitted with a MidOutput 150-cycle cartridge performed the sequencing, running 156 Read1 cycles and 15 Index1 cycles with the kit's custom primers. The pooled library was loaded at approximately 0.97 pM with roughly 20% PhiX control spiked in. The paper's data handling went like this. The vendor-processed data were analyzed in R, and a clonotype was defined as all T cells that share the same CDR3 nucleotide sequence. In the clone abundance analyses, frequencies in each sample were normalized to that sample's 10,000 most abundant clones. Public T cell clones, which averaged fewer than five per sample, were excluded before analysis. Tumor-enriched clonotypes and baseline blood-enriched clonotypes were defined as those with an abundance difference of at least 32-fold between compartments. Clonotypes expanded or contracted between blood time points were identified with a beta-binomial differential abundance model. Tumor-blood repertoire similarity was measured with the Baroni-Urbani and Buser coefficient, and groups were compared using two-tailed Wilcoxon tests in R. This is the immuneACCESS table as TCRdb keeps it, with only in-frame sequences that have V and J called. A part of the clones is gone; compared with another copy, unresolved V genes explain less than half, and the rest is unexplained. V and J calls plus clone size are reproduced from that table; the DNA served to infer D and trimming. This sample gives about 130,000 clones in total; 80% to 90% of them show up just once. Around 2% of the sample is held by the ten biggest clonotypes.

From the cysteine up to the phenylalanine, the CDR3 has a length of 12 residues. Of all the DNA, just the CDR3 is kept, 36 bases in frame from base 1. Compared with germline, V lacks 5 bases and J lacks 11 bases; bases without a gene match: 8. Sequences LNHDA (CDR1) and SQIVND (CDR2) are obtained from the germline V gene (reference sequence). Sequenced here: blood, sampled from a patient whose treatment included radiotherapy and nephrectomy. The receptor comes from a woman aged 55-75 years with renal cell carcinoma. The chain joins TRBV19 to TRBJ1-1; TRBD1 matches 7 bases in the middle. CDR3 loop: CASSLRTGGAFF. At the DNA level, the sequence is TGTGCCAGTAGTCTTCGGACAGGCGGCGCTTTCTTT. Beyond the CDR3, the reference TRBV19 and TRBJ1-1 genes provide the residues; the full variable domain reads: DGGITQSPKYLFRKEGQNVTLSCEQNLNHDAMYWYRQDPGQGLRLIYYSQIVNDFQKGDIAEGYSVSREKKESFPLTVTSAQKNPTAFYLCASSLRTGGAFFGQGTRLTVV.